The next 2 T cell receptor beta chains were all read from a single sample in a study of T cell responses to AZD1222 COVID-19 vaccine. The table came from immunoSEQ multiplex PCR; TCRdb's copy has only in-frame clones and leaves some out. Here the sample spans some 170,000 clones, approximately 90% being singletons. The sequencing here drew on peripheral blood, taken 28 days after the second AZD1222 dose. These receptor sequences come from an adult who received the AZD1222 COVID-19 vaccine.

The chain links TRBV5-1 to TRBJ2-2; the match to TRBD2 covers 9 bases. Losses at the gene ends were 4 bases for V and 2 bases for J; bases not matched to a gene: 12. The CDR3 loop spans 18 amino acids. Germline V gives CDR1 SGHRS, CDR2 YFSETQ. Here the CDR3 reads CASSPSLAGVLNTGELFF. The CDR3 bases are TGCGCCAGCAGCCCTAGCTTAGCGGGAGTTCTTAACACCGGGGAGCTGTTTTTT.

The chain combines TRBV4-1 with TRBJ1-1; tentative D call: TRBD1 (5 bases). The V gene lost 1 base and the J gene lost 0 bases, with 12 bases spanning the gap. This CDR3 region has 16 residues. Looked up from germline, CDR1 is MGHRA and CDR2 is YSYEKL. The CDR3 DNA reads TGCGCCAGCAGCCAAGTCGCAGGGTTCATGAACACTGAAGCTTTCTTT. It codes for CASSQVAGFMNTEAFF.